This TCR beta chain was captured by sequencing in a study of human T cells and chemical hapten exposure. Overall study: Patch tests applied 0.01% DPC to the upper back and were scored after 6 days.

Study-level results: Those TCRs sitting above 1 in 1000 frequency stayed the same with DPC sensitization.

Looked up from germline, CDR1 is SGDLS and CDR2 is YYNGEE. CDR3 length: 15 residues. Documented time point: patch test 1, 2 weeks after DPC sensitization. Treatment here: therapeutic diphenylcyclopropenone sensitization with weekly scalp DPC. Someone pulled total RNA out of unfractionated whole blood. Unique molecular identifiers were linked by the library to individual cDNA molecules. A single record per CDR3 protein comes from TCRdb applying MiXCR to the RACE reads. The data show about 340,000 distinct CDR3 sequences, 5.5% to 8% seen once. A word on this clonotype: Its antigen remains unknown. Its ends do not fully match the called genes, so a read error is possible.

V is TRBV9 and J is TRBJ1-5, with 9 bases identical to TRBD1. The sequenced sample was whole blood, obtained in connection with sensitization to the hapten diphenylcyclopropenone (DPC). The TCR originated in a woman under 30 with alopecia areata. Some clones in this sample may be carry-over from other donors' samples. The CDR3 loop reads CASSWGQGENQPQDF. The CDR3 nucleotides read TGTGCCAGCAGCTGGGGACAGGGCGAAAATCAGCCCCAGGATTTT.